Listed below are T cell receptor beta chains from one sample, sequenced in a study of molecular identifiers for immune sequencing clone quantification. MiXCR was run by TCRdb on the PCR reads, yielding one entry per CDR3 protein. The data hold about 500,000 distinct CDR3 sequences, with roughly 25% observed a single time. The sequencing input was naive CD8+ T cells from blood, with Jurkat cell RNA spiked in. All receptors derive from a human donor in good health. Some libraries in this study had Jurkat cell RNA spiked in. Each CDR3 is given with its conserved first and last residue. D genes are given only for firm matches. Part of the rows lack a size; the others show once, few, many or a class for expanded clones.

CDR3 DNA: TGTGCCAGCAGTTTTCTGTCAGGGGATACGCAGTATTTT
CDR3 protein: CASSFLSGDTQYF
D gene: -
J gene: TRBJ2-3
clone size: -
V gene: TRBV12-3/TRBV12-4

CDR3 DNA: TGTGCCAGCAGCTCCGGAGGGGTGGGGTACCAAGAGACCCAGTACTTC
CDR3 protein: CASSSGGVGYQETQYF
D gene: -
J gene: TRBJ2-5
clone size: few
V gene: TRBV13

CDR3 DNA: TGTGCCAGCAGTCTCAGCCGAGGGGATTACGAGGAGTACTTC
CDR3 protein: CASSLSRGDYEEYF
D gene: -
J gene: TRBJ2-7
clone size: -
V gene: TRBV27

CDR3 DNA: TGCGCCAGCAGCCGCGGACAGGGGGAGAATGAGCAGTTCTTC
CDR3 protein: CASSRGQGENEQFF
D gene: TRBD1
J gene: TRBJ2-1
clone size: many
V gene: TRBV4-1

CDR3 DNA: TGTGCCAGCATTTCCGGGAATAGCAATCAGCCCCAGCATTTT
CDR3 protein: CASISGNSNQPQHF
D gene: -
J gene: TRBJ1-5
clone size: -
V gene: TRBV12-3/TRBV12-4

CDR3 DNA: TGCAGTGCTAGATCGGGTAGCGGGATTCCCTACGAGCAGTACTTC
CDR3 protein: CSARSGSGIPYEQYF
D gene: TRBD2
J gene: TRBJ2-7
clone size: -
V gene: TRBV20-1

CDR3 DNA: TGCGCCAGCAGCCAAGATAGGACAGGGCGGGCGTTAGCTACGCAGTATTTT
CDR3 protein: CASSQDRTGRALATQYF
D gene: TRBD1
J gene: TRBJ2-3
clone size: many
V gene: TRBV4-3

CDR3 DNA: TGTGCCAGCAGCTTAGGACCGGGACAGGGTTTAGGGCCCAACGAGGGCGTAGGTACCTACACCTTC
CDR3 protein: CASSLGPGQGLGPNEGVGTYTF
D gene: TRBD1
J gene: TRBJ1-2
clone size: few
V gene: TRBV13

CDR3 DNA: TGTGCCAGCAGTTTCTCCGATGAGCAGTTCTTC
CDR3 protein: CASSFSDEQFF
D gene: -
J gene: TRBJ2-1
clone size: few
V gene: TRBV12-3/TRBV12-4

CDR3 DNA: TGTGCCAGCGCGGGGAGGGTAACAGATACGCAGTATTTT
CDR3 protein: CASAGRVTDTQYF
D gene: TRBD2
J gene: TRBJ2-3
clone size: many
V gene: TRBV28

CDR3 DNA: TGTGCCAGCAGTTATCGGGTAGCGGGGGGAAATGAGCAGTTCTTC
CDR3 protein: CASSYRVAGGNEQFF
D gene: TRBD2
J gene: TRBJ2-1
clone size: few
V gene: TRBV6-2/TRBV6-3

CDR3 DNA: TGTGCCAGCAGCAAACAGGGTTGGGGCAATCAGCCCCAGCATTTT
CDR3 protein: CASSKQGWGNQPQHF
D gene: -
J gene: TRBJ1-5
clone size: -
V gene: TRBV21-1

CDR3 DNA: TGCGCCAGCAGCCAAGATTGGCCTGAGGGGGCGGGTCAGCCCCAGCATTTT
CDR3 protein: CASSQDWPEGAGQPQHF
D gene: TRBD1
J gene: TRBJ1-5
clone size: once
V gene: TRBV4-3

CDR3 DNA: TGTGCCAGCAGCCGGCCCCGACAGGGGGCTGGCTACGAGCAGTACTTC
CDR3 protein: CASSRPRQGAGYEQYF
D gene: TRBD1
J gene: TRBJ2-7
clone size: few
V gene: TRBV3-1

CDR3 DNA: TGTGCCAGCAGCTTAGCGGGACAGGGGAAAGAGACCCAGTACTTC
CDR3 protein: CASSLAGQGKETQYF
D gene: TRBD1
J gene: TRBJ2-5
clone size: few
V gene: TRBV13

CDR3 DNA: TGTGCCAGCCTGGGGGGGAGCTCCTACGAGCAGTACTTC
CDR3 protein: CASLGGSSYEQYF
D gene: -
J gene: TRBJ2-7
clone size: few
V gene: TRBV21-1

CDR3 DNA: TGTGCCAGCAGCCCCGGTGTTACGGGACTAGCCAGGACAGATACGCAGTATTTT
CDR3 protein: CASSPGVTGLARTDTQYF
D gene: TRBD2
J gene: TRBJ2-3
clone size: many
V gene: TRBV4-2

CDR3 DNA: TGTGCCAGCAGTGCCTCGAGGGGGAACACCGGGGAGCTGTTTTTT
CDR3 protein: CASSASRGNTGELFF
D gene: -
J gene: TRBJ2-2
clone size: few
V gene: TRBV6-5

CDR3 DNA: TGTGCCAGCAAGACTAGCGGGGGTAGCACAGATACGCAGTATTTT
CDR3 protein: CASKTSGGSTDTQYF
D gene: TRBD2
J gene: TRBJ2-3
clone size: many
V gene: TRBV2

CDR3 DNA: TGCGCCAGCAGCCAAGATACCCCCGACAGGTATAGCAATCAGCCCCAGCATTTT
CDR3 protein: CASSQDTPDRYSNQPQHF
D gene: -
J gene: TRBJ1-5
clone size: -
V gene: TRBV4-3

CDR3 DNA: TGTGCCAGCAGTTACTCAAACCCCCCAGGCTATGGCTACACCTTC
CDR3 protein: CASSYSNPPGYGYTF
D gene: -
J gene: TRBJ1-2
clone size: -
V gene: TRBV6-5

CDR3 DNA: TGTGCCAGCTCCTTGGTGTGGACCGAGCAGTACTTC
CDR3 protein: CASSLVWTEQYF
D gene: -
J gene: TRBJ2-7
clone size: -
V gene: TRBV12-3/TRBV12-4

CDR3 DNA: TGTGCCAGCAGCTTTTCCCCGGGGACTGAAGCTTTCTTT
CDR3 protein: CASSFSPGTEAFF
D gene: -
J gene: TRBJ1-1
clone size: few
V gene: TRBV7-2

CDR3 DNA: TGTGCCAGCAGCCAAGATGAGGGGGTGGGGGCTAATGAAAAACTGTTTTTT
CDR3 protein: CASSQDEGVGANEKLFF
D gene: -
J gene: TRBJ1-4
clone size: -
V gene: TRBV3-1

CDR3 DNA: TGTGCCAGTAGTATTTGGACAGGGAACCAAGAGACCCAGTACTTC
CDR3 protein: CASSIWTGNQETQYF
D gene: TRBD1
J gene: TRBJ2-5
clone size: few
V gene: TRBV19

CDR3 DNA: TGTGCCAGCGGACATAGGTACGAGCAGTACTTC
CDR3 protein: CASGHRYEQYF
D gene: -
J gene: TRBJ2-7
clone size: -
V gene: TRBV2

CDR3 DNA: TGTGCCAGTGGTATAGCCCTGTCCCCAGGGTGGCATGGCTACACCTTC
CDR3 protein: CASGIALSPGWHGYTF
D gene: -
J gene: TRBJ1-2
clone size: -
V gene: TRBV19

CDR3 DNA: TGTGCCAGCAGTGAAGTAAGGGGGAACTATGGCTACACCTTC
CDR3 protein: CASSEVRGNYGYTF
D gene: -
J gene: TRBJ1-2
clone size: -
V gene: TRBV6-1

CDR3 DNA: TGTGCCAGCAGTTACGGAATCGTAGCGGGGGGGCCCGGCGGGGAGCTGTTTTTT
CDR3 protein: CASSYGIVAGGPGGELFF
D gene: TRBD2
J gene: TRBJ2-2
clone size: -
V gene: TRBV6-5

CDR3 DNA: TGTGCCAGCAAACACTTTAACACTGAAGCTTTCTTT
CDR3 protein: CASKHFNTEAFF
D gene: -
J gene: TRBJ1-1
clone size: few
V gene: TRBV2

CDR3 DNA: TGTGCCAGCAGTTACGGCAAATTCTACGAGCAGTACTTC
CDR3 protein: CASSYGKFYEQYF
D gene: -
J gene: TRBJ2-7
clone size: -
V gene: TRBV6-2/TRBV6-3

CDR3 DNA: TGTGCCAGCAGCTTAGCCGCCGCGGGGGGTCAAGAGACCCAGTACTTC
CDR3 protein: CASSLAAAGGQETQYF
D gene: TRBD2
J gene: TRBJ2-5
clone size: -
V gene: TRBV7-9

CDR3 DNA: TGTGCCAGCAGTGACCCGGCGGACACCGGGGAGCTGTTTTTT
CDR3 protein: CASSDPADTGELFF
D gene: -
J gene: TRBJ2-2
clone size: many
V gene: TRBV6-4

CDR3 DNA: TGTGCCAGCAGCGACAGGGTTGGGGAGACCCAGTACTTC
CDR3 protein: CASSDRVGETQYF
D gene: TRBD1
J gene: TRBJ2-5
clone size: -
V gene: TRBV7-9

CDR3 DNA: TGTGCCTGGAGAGATAAGGGGGGGCCACAGCCCCAGCATTTT
CDR3 protein: CAWRDKGGPQPQHF
D gene: -
J gene: TRBJ1-5
clone size: -
V gene: TRBV30

CDR3 DNA: TGCGCCAGCAGCCGAAACAGGGGAAACACTGAAGCTTTCTTT
CDR3 protein: CASSRNRGNTEAFF
D gene: TRBD1
J gene: TRBJ1-1
clone size: -
V gene: TRBV4-1

CDR3 DNA: TGTGCCAGCAGCCTTAGCGGGGCGGGCACAGATACGCAGTATTTT
CDR3 protein: CASSLSGAGTDTQYF
D gene: TRBD2
J gene: TRBJ2-3
clone size: few
V gene: TRBV6-5

CDR3 DNA: TGCAGTGCTAGGGACGGAATGAACACTGAAGCTTTCTTT
CDR3 protein: CSARDGMNTEAFF
D gene: -
J gene: TRBJ1-1
clone size: many
V gene: TRBV20-1

CDR3 DNA: TGTGCCAGCAGCTTATCCGGGACAGGGACAGATACGCAGTATTTT
CDR3 protein: CASSLSGTGTDTQYF
D gene: TRBD1
J gene: TRBJ2-3
clone size: -
V gene: TRBV7-9

CDR3 DNA: TGTGCCAGTACCGCCGGAAATTCACCCCTCCACTTT
CDR3 protein: CASTAGNSPLHF
D gene: -
J gene: TRBJ1-6
clone size: -
V gene: TRBV19

CDR3 DNA: TGTGCCAGCAGGTTCCTACGTGACAGGGGGCCCGATCAGCCCCAGCATTTT
CDR3 protein: CASRFLRDRGPDQPQHF
D gene: TRBD1
J gene: TRBJ1-5
clone size: many
V gene: TRBV7-9

CDR3 DNA: TGTGCCAGCAGTGCTTTAATGAGCACTGAAGCTTTCTTT
CDR3 protein: CASSALMSTEAFF
D gene: -
J gene: TRBJ1-1
clone size: -
V gene: TRBV27

CDR3 DNA: TGCGCCAGCAGCCAAGACAGTCGCGATAATTCACCCCTCCACTTT
CDR3 protein: CASSQDSRDNSPLHF
D gene: -
J gene: TRBJ1-6
clone size: few
V gene: TRBV4-1

CDR3 DNA: TGTGCCAGCAGCTCAGGGGGGGAGACTGAAGCTTTCTTT
CDR3 protein: CASSSGGETEAFF
D gene: TRBD1
J gene: TRBJ1-1
clone size: -
V gene: TRBV11-2

CDR3 DNA: TGCGCCAGCAGCCAAGATCGAGACAGGGGGCTCTATGGCTACACCTTC
CDR3 protein: CASSQDRDRGLYGYTF
D gene: TRBD1
J gene: TRBJ1-2
clone size: -
V gene: TRBV4-3

CDR3 DNA: TGTGCCAGCTCACCACCGGGGCAGGCCGGCTCCTACGAGCAGTACTTC
CDR3 protein: CASSPPGQAGSYEQYF
D gene: -
J gene: TRBJ2-7
clone size: -
V gene: TRBV18

CDR3 DNA: TGTGCCAGCAGTTTAAGCCAGGGAGTCTACGAGCAGTACTTC
CDR3 protein: CASSLSQGVYEQYF
D gene: -
J gene: TRBJ2-7
clone size: many
V gene: TRBV28

CDR3 DNA: TGTGCCGGCAGCCCGGGGATGGCTAATTCACCCCTCCACTTT
CDR3 protein: CAGSPGMANSPLHF
D gene: -
J gene: TRBJ1-6
clone size: -
V gene: TRBV27

CDR3 DNA: TGTGCCAGCTGGGGACAGGGGGCGGTCAGAGGCTATGGCTACACCTTC
CDR3 protein: CASWGQGAVRGYGYTF
D gene: TRBD1
J gene: TRBJ1-2
clone size: -
V gene: TRBV3-1

CDR3 DNA: TGTGCCAGCAGTGACTACATATCGGACGGGAGCTCCTACGAGCAGTACTTC
CDR3 protein: CASSDYISDGSSYEQYF
D gene: -
J gene: TRBJ2-7
clone size: many
V gene: TRBV25-1

CDR3 DNA: TGTGCCAGCACCCAGAGGACAGTTGCAGATACGCAGTATTTT
CDR3 protein: CASTQRTVADTQYF
D gene: -
J gene: TRBJ2-3
clone size: once
V gene: TRBV5-6

CDR3 DNA: TGTGCCACACGGGGGGGAAGTAATTCACCCCTCCACTTT
CDR3 protein: CATRGGSNSPLHF
D gene: -
J gene: TRBJ1-6
clone size: few
V gene: TRBV24-1